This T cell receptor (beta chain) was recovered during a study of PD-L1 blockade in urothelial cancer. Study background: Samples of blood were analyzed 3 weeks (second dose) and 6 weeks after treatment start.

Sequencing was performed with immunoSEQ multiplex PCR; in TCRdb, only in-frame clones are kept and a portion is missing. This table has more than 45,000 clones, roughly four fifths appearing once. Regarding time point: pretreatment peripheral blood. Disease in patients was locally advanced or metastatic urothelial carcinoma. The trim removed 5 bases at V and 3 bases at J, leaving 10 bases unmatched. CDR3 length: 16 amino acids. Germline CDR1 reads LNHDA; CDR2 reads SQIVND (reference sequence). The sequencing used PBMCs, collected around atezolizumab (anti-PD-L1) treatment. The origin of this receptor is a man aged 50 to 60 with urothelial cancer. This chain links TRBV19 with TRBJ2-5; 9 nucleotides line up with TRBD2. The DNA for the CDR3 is TGTGCCAGTAGTCCCCCTCGGCCTAGCGGGAAAGAGACCCAGTACTTC. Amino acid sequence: CASSPPRPSGKETQYF.